This T cell receptor (beta chain) was sequenced in a study of blood T cell repertoires in COVID-19. CDR3 size: 16 residues. CDR1 MNHEY and CDR2 SMNVEV come from the germline V gene (reference sequence). V shed 0 bases, J shed 4 bases, and the junction held 9 bases outside the gene matches. Participants were aged about 18 to 89 years from roughly 26 US areas. Two consecutive negative NP/OP PCR tests, clearance, or resolved symptoms defined Cohort 3 recovery. As processed by the authors: Nucleated cell counts were estimated from reference gene primer amplification. Clones were sequenced by immunoSEQ multiplex PCR, and TCRdb holds only the in-frame ones, with some missing. That table gives V, J and clone size, and the DNA gave D and trimming. The table lists about 250,000 clones, 75% to 95% of them singletons.

Sequencing was carried out using PBMCs or T cells enriched from blood (not recorded which). This chain links TRBV27 with TRBJ2-7, with TRBD1 matching 7 bases. This receptor was identified in a woman between 18 and 30 years old who had recovered from COVID-19. CDR3 protein: CASSLSTGQWTYEQYF. The CDR3 region has the DNA TGTGCCAGCAGTTTATCCACGGGACAGTGGACTTACGAGCAGTACTTC.